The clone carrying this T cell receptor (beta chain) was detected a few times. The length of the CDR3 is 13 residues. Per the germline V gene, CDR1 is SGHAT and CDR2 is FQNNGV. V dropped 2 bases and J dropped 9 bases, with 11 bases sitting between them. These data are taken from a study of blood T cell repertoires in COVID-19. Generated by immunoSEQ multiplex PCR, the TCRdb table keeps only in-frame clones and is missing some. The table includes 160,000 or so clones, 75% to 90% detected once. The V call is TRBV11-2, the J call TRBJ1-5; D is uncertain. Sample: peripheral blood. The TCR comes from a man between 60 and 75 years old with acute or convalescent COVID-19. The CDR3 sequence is CASSLSPSGPQHF. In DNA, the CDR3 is TGTGCCAGCAGCTTATCCCCGTCGGGGCCCCAGCATTTT.